This TCR beta chain was captured in a study of blood T cell repertoires in COVID-19. Recruits, aged about 18 to 95 years, lived in 24 US areas. Researchers sorted participants into cohorts using their self-reported clinical history. In germline, CDR1 is GTSNPN, CDR2 SVGIG (reference sequence). CDR3 length: 15 residues. Unmatched junction bases numbered 9, after V lost 3 bases and J lost 3 bases. The data were produced by immunoSEQ multiplex PCR, yet TCRdb's version contains in-frame clones alone and is incomplete. The sample has roughly 250,000 clones, about 90% seen once. The chain carries TRBV30 and TRBJ1-2; TRBD1 aligns across 8 bases. The origin of this receptor is a human donor in a cohort exposed to, infected with or recovered from COVID-19 (not recorded which). The donor label of this sample is uncertain. Source material: PBMCs or T cells enriched from blood (not recorded which). The CDR3, as DNA: TGTGCCTGGAGAGGACCGGGACAGGCAGACTATGGCTACACCTTC. This encodes CAWRGPGQADYGYTF. Filled out from reference TRBV30 and TRBJ1-2, the complete variable domain reads SQTIHQWPATLVQPVGSPLSLECTVEGTSNPNLYWYRQAAGRGLQLLFYSVGIGQISSEVPQNLSASRPQDRQFILSSKKLLLSDSGFYLCAWRGPGQADYGYTFGSGTRLTVV.